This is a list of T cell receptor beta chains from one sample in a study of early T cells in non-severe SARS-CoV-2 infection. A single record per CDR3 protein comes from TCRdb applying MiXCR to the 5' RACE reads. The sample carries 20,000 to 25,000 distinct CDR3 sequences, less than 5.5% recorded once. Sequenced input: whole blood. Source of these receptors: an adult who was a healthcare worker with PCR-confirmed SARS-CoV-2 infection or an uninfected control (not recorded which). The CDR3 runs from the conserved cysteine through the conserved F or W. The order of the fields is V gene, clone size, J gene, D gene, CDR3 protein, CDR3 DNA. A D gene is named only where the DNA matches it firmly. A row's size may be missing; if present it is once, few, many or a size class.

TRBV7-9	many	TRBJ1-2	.	CASTLQRGVNYGYTF	TGTGCCAGCACCCTACAGAGAGGGGTGAACTATGGCTACACCTTC
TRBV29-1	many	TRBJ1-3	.	CSVGESANTIYF	TGCAGCGTTGGGGAGTCCGCAAACACCATATATTTT
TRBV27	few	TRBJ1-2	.	CASSFSGNYGYTF	TGTGCCAGCAGTTTCTCGGGCAACTATGGCTACACCTTC
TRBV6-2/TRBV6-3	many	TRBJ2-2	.	CASTILRPANTGELFF	TGTGCCAGCACCATACTGCGCCCGGCGAACACCGGGGAGCTGTTTTTT
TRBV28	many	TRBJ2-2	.	CASSYDGNTGELFF	TGTGCCAGCAGTTACGACGGGAACACCGGGGAGCTGTTTTTT
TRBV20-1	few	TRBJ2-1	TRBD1	CSARDLTGTGLNEQFF	TGCAGTGCTAGAGACTTAACCGGGACAGGGTTAAATGAGCAGTTCTTC
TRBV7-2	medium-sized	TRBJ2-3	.	CASSEGRLLYF	TGTGCCAGCAGCGAAGGACGATTATTGTATTTT
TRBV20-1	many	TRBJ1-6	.	CSAMMSGSSYNSPLHF	TGCAGTGCTATGATGTCGGGTAGCTCCTATAATTCACCCCTCCACTTT
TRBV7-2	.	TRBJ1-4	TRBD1	CASSLARGEKLFF	TGTGCCAGCAGCTTAGCCAGGGGGGAAAAACTGTTTTTT
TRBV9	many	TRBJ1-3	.	CASSVADSGNTIYF	TGTGCCAGCAGCGTAGCGGACTCTGGAAACACCATATATTTT
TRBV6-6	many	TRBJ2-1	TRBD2	CASSYSRAGGPTEQFF	TGTGCCAGCAGTTACTCCCGTGCGGGAGGGCCTACTGAGCAGTTCTTC
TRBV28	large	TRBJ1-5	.	CASSFSGNSNQPQHF	TGTGCCAGCAGTTTTTCGGGAAATAGCAATCAGCCCCAGCATTTT
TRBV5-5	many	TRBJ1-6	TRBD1	CASSWGQYNSPLHF	TGTGCCAGCAGCTGGGGACAGTATAATTCACCCCTCCACTTT
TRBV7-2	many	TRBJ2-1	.	CASSSLQTISYNEQFF	TGTGCCAGCAGCTCACTACAGACGATCTCCTACAATGAGCAGTTCTTC
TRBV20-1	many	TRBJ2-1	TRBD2	CSARGLAEYYNEQFF	TGCAGTGCTAGAGGACTAGCGGAGTACTACAATGAGCAGTTCTTC
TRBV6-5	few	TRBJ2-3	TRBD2	CASSYSWLAGADTQYF	TGTGCCAGCAGTTACTCGTGGCTAGCGGGAGCAGATACGCAGTATTTT
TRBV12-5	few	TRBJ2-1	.	CASGLVLSGQGGSYNEQFF	TGTGCTAGTGGTTTGGTACTCTCGGGGCAGGGAGGCTCCTACAATGAGCAGTTCTTC
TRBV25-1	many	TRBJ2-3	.	CASQPGVTDTQYF	TGTGCCAGTCAGCCGGGAGTCACAGATACGCAGTATTTT
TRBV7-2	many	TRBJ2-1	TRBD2	CASSFRAGGAYNEQFF	TGTGCCAGCAGCTTTCGAGCGGGAGGCGCCTACAATGAGCAGTTCTTC
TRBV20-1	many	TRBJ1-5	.	CSARVSGDSNQPQHF	TGCAGTGCTAGAGTTTCTGGAGATAGCAATCAGCCCCAGCATTTT
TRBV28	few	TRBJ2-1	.	CASSLWSEVSYNEQFF	TGTGCCAGCAGTTTATGGTCGGAGGTATCCTACAATGAGCAGTTCTTC
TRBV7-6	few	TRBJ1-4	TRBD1	CASSPTGGDEKLFF	TGTGCCAGCAGCCCGACAGGGGGCGATGAAAAACTGTTTTTT
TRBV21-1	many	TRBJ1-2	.	CASSKRRDRGGYGYTF	TGTGCCAGCAGCAAAAGGAGGGACAGGGGAGGCTATGGCTACACCTTC
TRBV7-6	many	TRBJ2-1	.	CASSPPDTPNEQFF	TGTGCCAGCAGCCCACCGGACACACCCAATGAGCAGTTCTTC
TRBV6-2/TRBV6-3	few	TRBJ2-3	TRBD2	CASSPGLAGPDTQYF	TGTGCCAGCAGTCCGGGACTAGCGGGACCAGATACGCAGTATTTT
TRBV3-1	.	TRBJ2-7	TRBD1	CASSHLTGGVYEQYF	TGTGCCAGCAGCCACCTGACAGGGGGGGTCTACGAGCAGTACTTC
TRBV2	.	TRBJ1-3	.	CASSLKNTIYF	TGTGCCAGCAGTTTAAAAAACACCATATATTTT
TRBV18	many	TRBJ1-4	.	CASSPTGVTNEKLFF	TGTGCCAGCTCACCTACAGGAGTTACTAATGAAAAACTGTTTTTT
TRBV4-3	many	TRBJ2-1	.	CASSQDWGKVFSYNEQFF	TGCGCCAGCAGCCAAGATTGGGGAAAGGTCTTCTCCTACAATGAGCAGTTCTTC
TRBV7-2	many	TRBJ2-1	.	CASSLGRAGVPEQFF	TGTGCCAGCAGCTTAGGCAGGGCGGGTGTGCCTGAGCAGTTCTTC
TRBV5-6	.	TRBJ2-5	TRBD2	CASSSLAGVQETQYF	TGTGCCAGCAGCTCACTAGCGGGAGTACAAGAGACCCAGTACTTC
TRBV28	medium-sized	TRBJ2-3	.	CASSLSASTDTQYF	TGTGCCAGCAGTTTATCGGCCAGCACAGATACGCAGTATTTT
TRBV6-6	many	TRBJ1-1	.	CASSYQVENTEAFF	TGTGCCAGCAGTTACCAGGTAGAGAACACTGAAGCTTTCTTT
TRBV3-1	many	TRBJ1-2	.	CASSQSAPNGYTF	TGTGCCAGCAGCCAGTCGGCGCCAAATGGCTACACCTTC
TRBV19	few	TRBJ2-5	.	CASSTDGRQETQYF	TGTGCCAGTAGTACCGACGGAAGACAAGAGACCCAGTACTTC
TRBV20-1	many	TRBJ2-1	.	CSARKGLGESYNEQFF	TGCAGTGCTAGGAAGGGGTTGGGCGAATCCTACAATGAGCAGTTCTTC
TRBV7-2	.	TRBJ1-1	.	CASSLDRGYTEAFF	TGTGCCAGCAGCTTAGATAGGGGTTACACTGAAGCTTTCTTT
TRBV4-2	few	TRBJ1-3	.	CASSQGGGNTIYF	TGTGCCAGCAGCCAAGGCGGTGGAAACACCATATATTTT
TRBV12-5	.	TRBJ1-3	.	CASGLPTSGASGNTIYF	TGTGCTAGTGGTTTGCCCACCTCAGGCGCTTCTGGAAACACCATATATTTT
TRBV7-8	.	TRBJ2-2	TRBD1	CASSLAGTGNTGELFF	TGTGCCAGCAGCTTAGCCGGGACAGGAAACACCGGGGAGCTGTTTTTT
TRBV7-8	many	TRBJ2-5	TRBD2	CASSLEIGLARSWELETQYF	TGTGCCAGCAGCTTAGAGATAGGACTAGCAAGGAGTTGGGAACTGGAGACCCAGTACTTC
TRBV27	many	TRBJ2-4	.	CASSNYRGGKNIQYF	TGTGCCAGCAGTAACTACAGGGGAGGCAAAAACATTCAGTACTTC
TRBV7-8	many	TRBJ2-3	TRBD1	CASSASGQRLFTDTQYF	TGTGCCAGCAGCGCATCGGGACAGCGGTTATTCACAGATACGCAGTATTTT
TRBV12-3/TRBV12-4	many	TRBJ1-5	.	CASSGQTSKPQHF	TGTGCCAGCAGTGGACAGACCAGTAAGCCCCAGCATTTT